This TCR beta chain was identified during a study of blood T cell repertoires in COVID-19. Measured with immunoSEQ multiplex PCR; TCRdb has only the in-frame clones, and not every one. Among under 150,000 clones, 60% to 80% were seen once, and the ten largest hold around 2.9%. The CDR3 is 19 amino acids. V was cut by 7 bases and J by 1 base, with 29 bases left in between. Germline V lookup: CDR1 SGHRS, CDR2 YFSETQ. This chain links TRBV5-1 with TRBJ1-1, with a tentative D call TRBD1 (6 bases). This TCR came from a woman aged 45-60 years who had recovered from COVID-19. The sequenced sample was PBMCs or T cells enriched from blood (not recorded which). CDR3 amino acids: CASREGEGQGRGKNTEAFF. In DNA, the CDR3 is TGCGCCAGCCGCGAAGGGGAGGGCCAGGGGAGAGGTAAGAACACTGAAGCTTTCTTT.